The 13 T cell receptor beta chains reported below all come from one sample, sequenced in a study of Ad26.COV2.S vaccination and SARS-CoV-2 variants. Treatment defined: roughly 20 received Ad26.COV2.S at low or high dose, single or two shots; five or six received placebo; per-sample allocation not given. It was on day 63 after the first vaccine or placebo injection that samples were taken. Clones were sequenced by immunoSEQ multiplex PCR, and TCRdb holds only the in-frame ones, with some missing. The sample includes more than 250,000 clones, approximately 87% of them seen just once. Sequenced here: peripheral blood, sampled in a trial of Ad26.COV2.S vaccine versus placebo. These receptors all come from a person between 18 and 65 years old who received the Ad26.COV2.S COVID-19 vaccine or a placebo.

This chain uses TRBV29-1 with TRBJ2-7; D assignment may be TRBD1 or TRBD2 (5 bases each). V dropped 2 bases and J dropped 0 bases, with 17 bases sitting between them. Germline assignment: CDR1 SQVTM and CDR2 ANQGSEA. CDR3 size: 16 residues. In nucleotides, the CDR3 is TGCAGCGTTGAACAGGGTTTTATTGCGGGCTCCTACGAGCAGTACTTC. Its translation is CSVEQGFIAGSYEQYF.

The rearrangement links TRBV4-2 to TRBJ1-1; weak D call: TRBD1 (6 bases). Germline CDR1 LGHNA, CDR2 YNFKEQ. This CDR3 is 17 amino acids long. V was shortened by 2 bases and J by 3 bases, with 19 bases between the two germline ends. The CDR3 sequence: CASSQNTGLKKDTEAFF. Written as DNA, the CDR3 is TGTGCCAGCAGCCAAAATACAGGGCTTAAAAAGGACACTGAAGCTTTCTTT.

The chain recombines TRBV6-5 with TRBJ1-2, with a weak D call TRBD1 (5 bases). From germline, CDR1 is MNHEY and CDR2 SVGAGI. The V end lost 5 bases, the J end lost 4 bases, and 11 bases lay between the germline ends. This CDR3 comprises 13 residues. The CDR3 coding sequence is TGTGCCAGCAGTCGTCAGGGTTCCTATGGCTACACCTTC. It translates to CASSRQGSYGYTF.

The rearrangement joins TRBV27 to TRBJ2-2; no clear D gene. Germline CDR1 reads MNHEY; CDR2 reads SMNVEV (reference sequence). The V gene lost 3 bases and the J gene lost 7 bases, with 6 bases spanning the gap. CDR3 size: 12 residues. The DNA of the CDR3 is TGTGCCAGCAGTTTGGTACGCGGGGAGCTGTTTTTT. Protein: CASSLVRGELFF.

The chain uses TRBV3-1 (or the pseudogene TRBV3-2) and TRBJ1-2; weak D call: TRBD1 (5 bases). The germline CDR1 and CDR2 sequences are LGHDT and YNNKEL (reference sequence). CDR3 size: 13 residues. V gave up 3 bases and J gave up 8 bases, with 13 bases separating them. CDR3 in DNA: TGTGCCAGCAGCCAGGGGCCCTGGGAGGGCTACACCTTC. It encodes CASSQGPWEGYTF.

The genes are TRBV7-2 and TRBJ2-2; 7 nucleotides match TRBD2. J was trimmed by 4 bases and V by 3 bases; bases with no gene match: 2. The CDR3 is 14 residues long. Looked up from germline, CDR1 is SGHTA and CDR2 is FQGNSA. This chain's CDR3 is CASSFGEGTGELFF. In DNA, the CDR3 is TGTGCCAGCAGCTTTGGGGAGGGCACCGGGGAGCTGTTTTTT.

This clone was observed once. The chain has TRBV5-1 and TRBJ1-4; perhaps TRBD1 as D (6 bases). The CDR3 spans 17 residues. Germline V gene sequence: CDR1 SGHRS, CDR2 YFSETQ. V lost 3 bases, J lost 11 bases, and 26 bases lay in between. Written as DNA, the CDR3 is TGCGCCAGCAGCTCTAGACCTTTGGGGGCCCATCCGGTGAAACTGTTTTTT. It yields the protein CASSSRPLGAHPVKLFF.

To note about this clone: Other DNA sequences in the same sample also yield this CDR3. V and J are TRBV21-1 and TRBJ2-7. TRBV21-1 represents a pseudogene. The CDR3 has 10 residues. This CDR3 reads CASSNYEQYF. The CDR3 DNA reads as TGTGCCAGCAGCAACTACGAGCAGTACTTC.

This rearrangement joins TRBV19 to TRBJ2-2; the match to TRBD2 covers 7 bases. The CDR3 sequence is 14 residues long. Trimming cost V 4 bases and J 6 bases; bases outside gene matches: 5. Per the germline V gene, CDR1 is LNHDA and CDR2 is SQIVND (reference sequence). For the CDR3, the DNA is TGTGCCAGTAGTACGTGGGGGGGATCCGGGGAGCTGTTTTTT. Translation gives CASSTWGGSGELFF.

The rearrangement links TRBV2 to TRBJ2-7; TRBD1 aligns across 8 bases. The ends lost 7 bases at V and 0 bases at J; junction bases unmatched: 8. The CDR3 is 15 residues long. Germline-derived CDR1 and CDR2 are SNHLY and FYNNEI. CDR3 DNA: TGTGCCAGCATCGATTCAGGGGGCCCCTCCTACGAGCAGTACTTC. This codes for CASIDSGGPSYEQYF.

This clone appeared a single time. The CDR3 sequence is CASSEWPWTSGSSYEQYF. DNA of the CDR3: TGCGCCAGCAGTGAGTGGCCCTGGACTAGCGGGAGCTCCTACGAGCAGTACTTC. The chain has TRBV10-2 and TRBJ2-7; the match to TRBD2 covers 13 bases. Germline values: CDR1 WSHSY, CDR2 SAAADI. V dropped 1 base and J dropped 0; count of bases not matched to a gene: 6. The CDR3 consists of 18 residues.

The J gene is TRBJ2-3, the V gene TRBV6-4; the match to TRBD2 covers 10 bases. The length of the CDR3 is 15 residues. In germline, CDR1 is MRHNA, CDR2 SNTAGT. V lost 5 bases, J lost 6 bases, and 8 bases stayed unmatched. CDR3 region: CASSRLAGVGDTQYF. The CDR3 nucleotides are TGTGCCAGCAGTAGGCTAGCGGGAGTCGGTGATACGCAGTATTTT.

This rearrangement joins TRBV27 to TRBJ1-1; TRBD1 aligns across 8 bases. The V and J ends lost 5 bases and 1 base, in that order; junction bases with no gene match: 3. The CDR3 is 14 amino acids. In germline, CDR1 is MNHEY, CDR2 SMNVEV (reference sequence). Here the CDR3 DNA reads TGTGCCAGCAGTAGGACAGGGACGAACACTGAAGCTTTCTTT. It is translated as CASSRTGTNTEAFF.